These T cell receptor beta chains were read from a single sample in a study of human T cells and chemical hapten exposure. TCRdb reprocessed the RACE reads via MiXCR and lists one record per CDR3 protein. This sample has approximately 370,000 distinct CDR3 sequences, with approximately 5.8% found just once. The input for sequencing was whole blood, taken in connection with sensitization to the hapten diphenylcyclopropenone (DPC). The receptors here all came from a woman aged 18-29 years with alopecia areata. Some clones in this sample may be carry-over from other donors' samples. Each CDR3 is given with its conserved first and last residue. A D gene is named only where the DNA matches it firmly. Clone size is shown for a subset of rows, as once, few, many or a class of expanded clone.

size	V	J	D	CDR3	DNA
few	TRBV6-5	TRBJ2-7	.	CASSYSDEGAGEQYF	TGTGCCAGCAGTTACTCGGACGAGGGGGCGGGAGAGCAGTACTTC
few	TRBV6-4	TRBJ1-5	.	CASSPGHGGQPQHF	TGTGCCAGCAGTCCGGGACATGGGGGACAGCCCCAGCATTTT
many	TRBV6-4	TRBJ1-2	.	CASSDSGGNYGYTF	TGTGCCAGCAGTGATTCCGGGGGGAACTATGGCTACACCTTC
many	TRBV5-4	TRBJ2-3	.	CASTRPDTDTQYF	TGTGCCAGCACCCGACCTGACACAGATACGCAGTATTTT
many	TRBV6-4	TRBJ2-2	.	CASSDSGDTGELFF	TGTGCCAGCAGTGACTCCGGGGACACCGGGGAGCTGTTTTTT
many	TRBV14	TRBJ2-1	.	CASSQEGVIEFF	TGTGCCAGCAGCCAAGAGGGGGTTATCGAGTTCTTC
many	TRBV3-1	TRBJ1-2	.	CASSVGLQPFNYGYTF	TGTGCCAGCAGCGTGGGGCTTCAACCCTTCAACTATGGCTACACCTTC
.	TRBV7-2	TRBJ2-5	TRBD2	CASSSSGGAIETQYF	TGTGCCAGCAGCTCTAGCGGGGGGGCCATTGAGACCCAGTACTTC
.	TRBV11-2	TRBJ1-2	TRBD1	CASSIRQGDYGYTF	TGTGCCAGCAGCATTCGACAGGGGGACTATGGCTACACCTTC
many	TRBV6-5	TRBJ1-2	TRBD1	CASSYGTGVKGYTF	TGTGCCAGCAGTTACGGGACAGGGGTAAAAGGCTACACCTTC
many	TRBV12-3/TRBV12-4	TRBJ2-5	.	CASSFRETQYF	TGTGCCAGCAGTTTTAGAGAGACCCAGTACTTC
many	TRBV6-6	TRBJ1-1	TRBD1	CASNDRGALNTEAFF	TGTGCCAGCAACGACAGGGGAGCTTTGAACACTGAAGCTTTCTTT
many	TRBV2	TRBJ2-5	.	CASSATEYQETQYF	TGTGCCAGCAGTGCGACAGAGTACCAAGAGACCCAGTACTTC
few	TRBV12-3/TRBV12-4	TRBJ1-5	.	CASSLAISNQPQHF	TGTGCCAGCAGTTTAGCGATTAGCAATCAGCCCCAGCATTTT
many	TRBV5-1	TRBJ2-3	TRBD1	CASKEFGQATDTQYF	TGCGCCAGCAAGGAATTCGGACAGGCCACAGATACGCAGTATTTT
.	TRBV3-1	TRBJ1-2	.	CASRPDINYGYTF	TGTGCCAGCAGACCTGACATTAACTATGGCTACACCTTC
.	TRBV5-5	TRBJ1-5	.	CASSADLRGNQPQHF	TGTGCCAGCAGCGCGGACTTGAGGGGCAATCAGCCCCAGCATTTT
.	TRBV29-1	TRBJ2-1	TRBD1	CSVPGQGAYNEQFF	TGCAGCGTCCCGGGACAGGGGGCCTACAATGAGCAGTTCTTC
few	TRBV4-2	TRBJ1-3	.	CASSPDTGDGNTIYF	TGTGCCAGCAGCCCGGACACCGGGGATGGAAACACCATATATTTT
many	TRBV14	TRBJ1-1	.	CASSQEETGRMNTEAFF	TGTGCCAGCAGCCAAGAGGAAACGGGACGGATGAACACTGAAGCTTTCTTT
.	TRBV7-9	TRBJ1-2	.	CASRQATAIPNYGYTF	TGTGCCAGCAGGCAAGCGACAGCAATTCCTAACTATGGCTACACCTTC
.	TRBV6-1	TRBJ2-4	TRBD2	CASSQGRTSGKLAKNIQYF	TGTGCCAGCAGCCAAGGTCGGACTAGCGGGAAACTAGCCAAAAACATTCAGTACTTC
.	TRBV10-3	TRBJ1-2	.	CAISESMSLGIYGYTF	TGTGCCATCAGTGAGTCGATGAGTTTGGGGATCTATGGCTACACCTTC
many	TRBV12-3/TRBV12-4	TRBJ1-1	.	CASSPDSYDEAFF	TGTGCCAGCAGCCCGGACAGTTACGATGAAGCTTTCTTT
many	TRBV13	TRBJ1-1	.	CASSSRRYTEAFF	TGTGCCAGCAGCTCCAGGAGATACACTGAAGCTTTCTTT